Described below is a single TCR beta chain sequence and its context. Its antigen is unidentified. The method was immunoSEQ multiplex PCR; TCRdb's version includes in-frame clones alone and lacks a portion of them. The sample includes about 220,000 clones, around nine tenths of them seen just once. Germline CDR1 reads LNHDA; CDR2 reads SQIVND (reference sequence). CDR3 length: 16 amino acids. V gave up 1 base and J gave up 0 bases, with 7 bases separating them. The data are from a study of cytomegalovirus exposure and HLA in healthy donors. Study-wide points: As was reported, the classifier diagnosed cytomegalovirus status with high specificity and sensitivity.

The clonotype originates from a woman aged 18-29 years in good health and CMV-seronegative. V is TRBV19 and J is TRBJ2-6, with D unclear. Sequencing was performed on PBMCs. The CDR3 DNA sequence: TGTGCCAGTAGTATAGGTGTGGCCTCTGGGGCCAACGTCCTGACTTTC. It is translated as CASSIGVASGANVLTF.